The 5 T cell receptor beta chains reported below all come from one sample, sequenced in a study of OX40 agonist ivuxolimab in advanced cancers. The method was immunoSEQ multiplex PCR; TCRdb's version includes in-frame clones alone and lacks a portion of them. The data contain roughly 67,000 clones, over 80% of them seen just once; the ten biggest clones take up roughly a tenth. This specimen was CD4+ or CD8+ T cells sorted from blood, taken in a trial of the OX40 agonist ivuxolimab. These receptors were collected from an adult with an advanced solid tumor such as melanoma, head and neck, liver or kidney cancer.

V usage is TRBV5-1 and J usage is TRBJ2-3, with D hard to call. CDR1 is SGHRS and CDR2 is YFSETQ in the germline V gene. V was cut by 2 bases and J by 1 base, with 5 bases left in between. The length of the CDR3 is 13 residues. The DNA for the CDR3 is TGCGCCAGCAGCTTTTCAGGCACAGATACGCAGTATTTT. It translates to CASSFSGTDTQYF. The complete variable domain, with remaining parts taken from reference TRBV5-1 and TRBJ2-3, reads KAGVTQTPRYLIKTRGQQVTLSCSPISGHRSVSWYQQTPGQGLQFLFEYFSETQRNKGNFPGRFSGRQFSNSRSEMNVSTLELGDSALYLCASSFSGTDTQYFGPGTRLTVL.

J is TRBJ2-2 and V is TRBV9; TRBD1 matches 8 bases. Germline CDR1 and CDR2: SGDLS and YYNGEE. CDR3 size: 18 residues. J lost 3 bases, V lost 3 bases, and 13 bases had no gene match. CDR3 DNA: TGTGCCAGCAGCGGCCCCTTTGGACAGGGAAGGGACACCGGGGAGCTGTTTTTT. The encoded protein is CASSGPFGQGRDTGELFF.

This clone has only a few counts. The rearrangement uses TRBV10-3 and TRBJ2-2; 8 bases are shared with TRBD2. The length of the CDR3 is 14 residues. Germline-derived CDR1 and CDR2 are ENHRY and SYGVKD. The junction had 7 bases not matched to a gene; V was cut back by 7 bases and J by 6 bases. The CDR3 DNA is TGTGCCATCACGAGCGGGGGCACCCCCGGGGAGCTGTTTTTT. This sequence encodes CAITSGGTPGELFF.

The chain combines TRBV7-2 with TRBJ2-1; 13 positions match TRBD2. Trimming removed 5 bases from V and 4 bases from J; junction bases left unmatched: 5. Germline CDR1 is SGHTA and CDR2 is FQGNSA. CDR3 length: 16 residues. CDR3: CASSPLTSGRYNEQFF. The CDR3 region has the DNA TGTGCCAGCAGCCCCCTGACTAGCGGGAGGTACAATGAGCAGTTCTTC.

This clone came up once. The chain combines TRBV11-2 with TRBJ1-1, with D maybe TRBD1 (6 bases). Trimming took off 5 bases at V and 1 base at J, with 11 bases between the two ends. The CDR3 has 14 residues. Germline V gene data show CDR1 as SGHAT and CDR2 as FQNNGV. The CDR3 DNA reads TGTGCCAGCAGCGTGACAGGTTCGAACACTGAAGCTTTCTTT. It codes for CASSVTGSNTEAFF.